This T cell receptor beta chain appears in the sequencing data of a study of cytomegalovirus exposure and HLA in healthy donors. Every donor was a healthy person donating bone marrow. On this clone itself: Its antigen is unidentified.

Trimming pared 7 bases from V and 2 bases from J, leaving 5 bases between. The CDR3 covers 11 residues. Germline assignment: CDR1 MGHRA and CDR2 YSYEKL. A multiplex PCR was run with 60 Vbeta primers and 13 Jbeta primers. The repertoire was sequenced with immunoSEQ multiplex PCR; TCRdb's copy has only in-frame clones and lacks some. The sample carries around 190,000 clones, about 87% recorded once. Study-wide results and caveats: A list of approximately 160 TCR beta chains associated with cytomegalovirus was given. Later on, an analysis found that several of the most significant clusters appeared to be linked to common viral pathogens, which included parvovirus B19. Later analysis suggested most CMV-associated TCR beta chains were HLA-restricted.

This chain connects TRBV4-1 to TRBJ1-1, with D unclear. This clonotype originated in a woman aged 18-35 years in good health and CMV-seronegative. The specimen was PBMCs. The CDR3, as DNA: TGCGCCAGCAAACTAAACACTGAAGCTTTCTTT. Translated, it gives CASKLNTEAFF.